This T cell receptor beta chain emerged from a study of blood T cell repertoires in COVID-19. Study at large: Sites in the United States, Italy and Spain provided acute and convalescent COVID-19 samples.

This CDR3 has 14 amino acids. Trimming removed 8 bases from V and 3 bases from J; junction bases left unmatched: 7. Germline assignment: CDR1 MDHEN and CDR2 SYDVKM. This clone is a singleton in its sample. TCRdb's copy holds only in-frame clones and misses some; the assay was immunoSEQ multiplex PCR. Of 150,000 or so clones listed, around four fifths were seen once; the top ten hold approximately 2.7%. This TCR was recovered from a woman between 40 and 50 years old with active or convalescent COVID-19. The sample was peripheral blood. This rearrangement joins TRBV28 to TRBJ2-7; 10 nucleotides match TRBD2. The CDR3: CASRLGLANYEQYF. CDR3 bases: TGTGCCAGCCGGTTGGGACTAGCGAACTACGAGCAGTACTTC.